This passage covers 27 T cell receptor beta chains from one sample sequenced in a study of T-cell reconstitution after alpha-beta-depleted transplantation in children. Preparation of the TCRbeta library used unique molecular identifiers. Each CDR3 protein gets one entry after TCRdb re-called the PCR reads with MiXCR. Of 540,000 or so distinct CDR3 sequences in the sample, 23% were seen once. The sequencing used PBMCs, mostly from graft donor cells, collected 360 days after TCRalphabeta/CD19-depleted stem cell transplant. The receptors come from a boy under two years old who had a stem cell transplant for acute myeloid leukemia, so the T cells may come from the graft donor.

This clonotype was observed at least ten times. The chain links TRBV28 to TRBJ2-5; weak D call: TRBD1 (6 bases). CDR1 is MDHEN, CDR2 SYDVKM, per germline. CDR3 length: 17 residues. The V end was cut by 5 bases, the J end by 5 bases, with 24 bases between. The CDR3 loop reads CASSLPLPLRDKETQYF. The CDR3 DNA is TGTGCCAGCAGTCTACCCTTACCCCTCCGGGACAAGGAGACCCAGTACTTC.

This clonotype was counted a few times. The DNA for the CDR3 is TGTGCCAGCACTCCGGGGGGGAGATCGGAAATCAAACTGTTTTTT. Encoded protein: CASTPGGRSEIKLFF. V is TRBV12-3 or TRBV12-4 and J is TRBJ1-4, with D possibly TRBD1 on 5 matching bases. This CDR3 comprises 15 residues. V lost 7 bases to trimming and J lost 11 bases, with 23 bases between them.

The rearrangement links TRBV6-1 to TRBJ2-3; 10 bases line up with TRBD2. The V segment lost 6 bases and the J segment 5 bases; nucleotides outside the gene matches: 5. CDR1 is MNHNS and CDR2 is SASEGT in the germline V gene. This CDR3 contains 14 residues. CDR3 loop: CASRRASGGDTQYF. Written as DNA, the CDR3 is TGTGCCAGCAGGAGGGCTAGCGGGGGAGATACGCAGTATTTT.

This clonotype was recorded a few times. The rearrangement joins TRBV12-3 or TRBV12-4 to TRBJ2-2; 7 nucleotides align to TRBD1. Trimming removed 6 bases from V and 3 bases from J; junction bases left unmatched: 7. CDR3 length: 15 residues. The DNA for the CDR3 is TGTGCCAGCAGACAGGGGAAGGGGGACACCGGGGAGCTGTTTTTT. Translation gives CASRQGKGDTGELFF.

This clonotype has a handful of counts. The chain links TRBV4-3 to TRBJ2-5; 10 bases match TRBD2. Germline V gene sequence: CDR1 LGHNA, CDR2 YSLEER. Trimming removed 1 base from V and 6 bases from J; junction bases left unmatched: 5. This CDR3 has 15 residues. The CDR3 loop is CASSQGTSGVQTQYF. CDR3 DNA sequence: TGCGCCAGCAGCCAAGGGACTAGCGGAGTACAGACCCAGTACTTC.

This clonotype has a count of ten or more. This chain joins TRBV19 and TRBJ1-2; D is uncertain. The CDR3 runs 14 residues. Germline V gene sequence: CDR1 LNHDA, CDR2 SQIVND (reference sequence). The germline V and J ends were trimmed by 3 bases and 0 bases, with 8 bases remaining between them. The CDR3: CASSIDQPNYGYTF. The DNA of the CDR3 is TGTGCCAGTAGTATCGACCAACCTAACTATGGCTACACCTTC.

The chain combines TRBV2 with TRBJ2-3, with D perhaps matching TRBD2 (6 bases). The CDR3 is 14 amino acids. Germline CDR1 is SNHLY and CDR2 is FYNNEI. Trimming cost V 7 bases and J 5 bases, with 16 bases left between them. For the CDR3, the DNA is TGTGCCAGCACGGCGGGAAGAAATCGAGATACGCAGTATTTT. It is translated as CASTAGRNRDTQYF.

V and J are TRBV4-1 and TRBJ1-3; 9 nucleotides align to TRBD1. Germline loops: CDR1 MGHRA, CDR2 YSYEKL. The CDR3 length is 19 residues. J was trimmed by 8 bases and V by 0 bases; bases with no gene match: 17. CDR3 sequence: CASSQDLGTGTGSWDTIYF. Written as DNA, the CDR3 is TGCGCCAGCAGCCAAGATCTTGGTACTGGGACAGGGTCTTGGGACACCATATATTTT.

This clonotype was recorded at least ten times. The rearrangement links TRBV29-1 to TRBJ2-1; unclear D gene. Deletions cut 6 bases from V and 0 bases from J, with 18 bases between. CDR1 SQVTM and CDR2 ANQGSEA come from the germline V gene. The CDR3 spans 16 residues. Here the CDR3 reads CSVSNLQVSSYNEQFF. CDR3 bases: TGCAGCGTGAGCAACCTCCAGGTCAGCTCCTACAATGAGCAGTTCTTC.

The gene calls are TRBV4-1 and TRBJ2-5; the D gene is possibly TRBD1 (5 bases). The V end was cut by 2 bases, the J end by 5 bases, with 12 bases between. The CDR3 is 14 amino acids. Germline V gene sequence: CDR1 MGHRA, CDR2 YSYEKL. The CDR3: CASSQQPGRETQYF. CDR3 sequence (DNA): TGCGCCAGCAGCCAACAACCAGGGCGGGAGACCCAGTACTTC.

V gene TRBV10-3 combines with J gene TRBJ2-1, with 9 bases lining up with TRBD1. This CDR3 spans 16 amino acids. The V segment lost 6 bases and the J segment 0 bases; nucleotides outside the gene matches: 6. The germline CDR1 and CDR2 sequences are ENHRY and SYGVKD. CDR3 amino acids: CAIRGQGLSSYNEQFF. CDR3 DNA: TGTGCCATCAGGGGACAGGGATTGAGCTCCTACAATGAGCAGTTCTTC.

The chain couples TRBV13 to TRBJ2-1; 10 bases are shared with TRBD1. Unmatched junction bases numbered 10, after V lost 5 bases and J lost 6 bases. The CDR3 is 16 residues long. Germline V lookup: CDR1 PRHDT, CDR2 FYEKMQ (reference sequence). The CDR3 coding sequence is TGTGCCAGCAGCCCAAGGACAGGGGGTGGAAGCAATGAGCAGTTCTTC. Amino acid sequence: CASSPRTGGGSNEQFF.

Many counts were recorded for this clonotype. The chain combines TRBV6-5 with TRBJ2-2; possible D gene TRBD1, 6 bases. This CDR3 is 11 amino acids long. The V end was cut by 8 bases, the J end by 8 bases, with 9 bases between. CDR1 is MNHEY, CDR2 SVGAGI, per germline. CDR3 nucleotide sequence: TGTGCCAGCTTGGGGGCGGGGGAGCTGTTTTTT. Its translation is CASLGAGELFF.

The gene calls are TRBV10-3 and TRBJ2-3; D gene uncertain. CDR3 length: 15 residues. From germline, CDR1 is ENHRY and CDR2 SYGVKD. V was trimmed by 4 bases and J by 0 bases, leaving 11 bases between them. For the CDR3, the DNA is TGTGCCATCAGTGCGGCCATGACTAGCACAGATACGCAGTATTTT. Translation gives CAISAAMTSTDTQYF.

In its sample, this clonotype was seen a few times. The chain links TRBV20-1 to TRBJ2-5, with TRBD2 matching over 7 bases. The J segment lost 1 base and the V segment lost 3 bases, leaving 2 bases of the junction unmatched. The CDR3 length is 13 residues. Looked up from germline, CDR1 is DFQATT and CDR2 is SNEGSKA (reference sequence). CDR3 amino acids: CSARREGQETQYF. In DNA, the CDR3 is TGCAGTGCTAGGAGGGAGGGCCAAGAGACCCAGTACTTC.

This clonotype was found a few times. The CDR3 loop is CATSLTGGHTGELFF. DNA of the CDR3: TGTGCCACCAGCTTAACGGGGGGCCACACCGGGGAGCTGTTTTTT. The rearrangement joins TRBV15 to TRBJ2-2; tentatively, D is TRBD2 (7 bases). There are 15 residues in the CDR3. Trimming cost V 5 bases and J 3 bases, with 13 bases left between them. Per the germline V gene, CDR1 is LNHNV and CDR2 is YYDKDF (reference sequence). Using reference TRBV15 and TRBJ2-2 for the parts outside the CDR3, the full variable domain is DAMVIQNPRYQVTQFGKPVTLSCSQTLNHNVMYWYQQKSSQAPKLLFHYYDKDFNNEADTPDNFQSRRPNTSFCFLDIRSPGLGDTAMYLCATSLTGGHTGELFFGEGSRLTVL.

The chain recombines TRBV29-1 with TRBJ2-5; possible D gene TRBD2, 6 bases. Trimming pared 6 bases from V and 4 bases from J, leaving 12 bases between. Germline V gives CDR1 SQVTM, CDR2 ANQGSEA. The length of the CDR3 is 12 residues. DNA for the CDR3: TGCAGCGTAGAGACTAGGAGAGAGACCCAGTACTTC. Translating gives CSVETRRETQYF.

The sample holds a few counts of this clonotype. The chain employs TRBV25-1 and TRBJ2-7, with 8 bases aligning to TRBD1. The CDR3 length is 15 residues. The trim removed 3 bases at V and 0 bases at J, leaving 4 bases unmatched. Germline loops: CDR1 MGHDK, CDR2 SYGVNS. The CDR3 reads CASSDPRGLSYEQYF. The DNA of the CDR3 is TGTGCCAGCAGTGACCCCAGGGGGCTCTCCTACGAGCAGTACTTC.

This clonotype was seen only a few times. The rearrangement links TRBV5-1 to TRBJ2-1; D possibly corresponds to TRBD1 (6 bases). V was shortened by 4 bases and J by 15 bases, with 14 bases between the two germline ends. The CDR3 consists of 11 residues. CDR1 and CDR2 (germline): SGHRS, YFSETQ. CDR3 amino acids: CASSMDSHLFF. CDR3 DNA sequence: TGCGCCAGCAGCATGGACAGCCACCTGTTCTTC.

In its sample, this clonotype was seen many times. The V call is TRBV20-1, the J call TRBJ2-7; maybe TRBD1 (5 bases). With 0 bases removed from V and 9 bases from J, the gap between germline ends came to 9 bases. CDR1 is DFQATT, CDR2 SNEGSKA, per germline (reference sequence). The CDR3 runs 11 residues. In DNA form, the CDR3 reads TGCAGTGCTAGAGAAGGGGTAGGGCAGTACTTC. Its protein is CSAREGVGQYF.

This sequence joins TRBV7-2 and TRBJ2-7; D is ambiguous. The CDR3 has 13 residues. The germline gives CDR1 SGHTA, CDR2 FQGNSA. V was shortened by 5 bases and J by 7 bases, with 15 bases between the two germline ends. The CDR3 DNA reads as TGTGCCAGCAGCCAGCTTGGGGTTGGGGAGCAGTACTTC. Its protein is CASSQLGVGEQYF.

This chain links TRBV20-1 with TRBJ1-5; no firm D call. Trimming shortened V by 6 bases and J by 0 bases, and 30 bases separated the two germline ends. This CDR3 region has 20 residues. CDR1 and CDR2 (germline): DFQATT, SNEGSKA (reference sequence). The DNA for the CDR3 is TGCAGTGCCCAGCGTTGGGTTGAGAATACCGCCAAGGGTAGCAATCAGCCCCAGCATTTT. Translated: CSAQRWVENTAKGSNQPQHF.

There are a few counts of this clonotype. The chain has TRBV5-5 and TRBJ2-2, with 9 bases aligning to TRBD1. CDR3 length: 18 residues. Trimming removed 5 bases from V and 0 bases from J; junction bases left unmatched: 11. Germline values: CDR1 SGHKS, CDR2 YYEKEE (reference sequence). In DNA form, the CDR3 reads TGTGCCAGCAGTCACCGGACAGGGGCCCTCGCGAACACCGGGGAGCTGTTTTTT. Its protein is CASSHRTGALANTGELFF.

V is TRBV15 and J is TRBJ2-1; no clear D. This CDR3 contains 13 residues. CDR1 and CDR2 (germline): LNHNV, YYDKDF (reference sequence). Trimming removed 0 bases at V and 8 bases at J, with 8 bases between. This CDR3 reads CATSRDFTDEQFF. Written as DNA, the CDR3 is TGTGCCACCAGCAGAGATTTTACAGATGAGCAGTTCTTC.

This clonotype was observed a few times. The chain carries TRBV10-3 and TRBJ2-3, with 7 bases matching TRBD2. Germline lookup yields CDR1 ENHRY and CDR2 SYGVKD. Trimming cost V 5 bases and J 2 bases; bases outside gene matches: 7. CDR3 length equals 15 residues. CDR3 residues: CAISFGGSPTDTQYF. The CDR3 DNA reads TGTGCCATCAGTTTCGGGGGGAGTCCCACAGATACGCAGTATTTT.

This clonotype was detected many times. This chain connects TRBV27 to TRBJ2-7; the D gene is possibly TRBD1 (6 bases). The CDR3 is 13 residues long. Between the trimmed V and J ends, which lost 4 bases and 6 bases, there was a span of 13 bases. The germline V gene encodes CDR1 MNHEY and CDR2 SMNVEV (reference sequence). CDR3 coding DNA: TGTGCCAGCAGTTCGGGACAAGGCGGCGAGCAGTACGTC. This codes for CASSSGQGGEQYV.

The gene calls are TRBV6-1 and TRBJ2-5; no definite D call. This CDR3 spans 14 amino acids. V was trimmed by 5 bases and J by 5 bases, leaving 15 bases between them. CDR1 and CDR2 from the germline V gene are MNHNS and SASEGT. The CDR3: CASSPVGFRETQYF. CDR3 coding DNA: TGTGCCAGCAGTCCGGTCGGTTTTCGGGAGACCCAGTACTTC.